Presented here are 18 T cell receptor beta chains from one specimen sequenced in a study of cytomegalovirus exposure and HLA in healthy donors. The PCR had 60 Vbeta and 13 Jbeta primers. TCRdb keeps only in-frame clones here, not all; method: immunoSEQ multiplex PCR. The sample carries about 150,000 clones, 70% to 85% recorded once. The sample consisted of PBMCs. These receptors came from a man aged 25-40 years in good health and CMV-seronegative.

This chain joins TRBV10-2 and TRBJ2-2, with 11 bases matching TRBD1. Germline CDR1 WSHSY, CDR2 SAAADI. This CDR3 comprises 14 residues. V was clipped by 6 bases and J by 4 bases; unmatched bases: 1. For the CDR3, the DNA is TGCGCCAGCAGAGGGACAGGGGGCACCGGGGAGCTGTTTTTT. Amino acids: CASRGTGGTGELFF.

Here the CDR3 DNA reads TGTGCCAGCATTAAGGAGGGCACGGGCGAGCAGTACTTC. Translated: CASIKEGTGEQYF. V is TRBV2 and J is TRBJ2-7, with a weak D call TRBD2 (6 bases). The germline CDR1 and CDR2 sequences are SNHLY and FYNNEI. The CDR3 has 13 residues. Trimming removed 7 bases from V and 6 bases from J, with 16 bases in between.

V gene TRBV19 combines with J gene TRBJ2-2; TRBD1 matches at 8 bases. V lost 7 bases and J lost 2; bases outside the gene matches: 9. This CDR3 is built from 16 residues. CDR1 LNHDA and CDR2 SQIVND come from the germline V gene (reference sequence). This CDR3 reads CASIPAGTGNTGELFF. CDR3 nucleotide sequence: TGTGCCAGTATCCCCGCCGGGACAGGTAACACCGGGGAGCTGTTTTTT.

This clone was seen more than once but under ten times. This chain uses TRBV27 with TRBJ1-1; D not resolved. Germline V gives CDR1 MNHEY, CDR2 SMNVEV (reference sequence). The CDR3 runs to 13 residues. The ends were cut back, 0 bases at V and 5 bases at J, with 7 bases in the middle. The CDR3 loop reads CASSLSTGTEAFF. Written as DNA, the CDR3 is TGTGCCAGCAGTTTATCGACGGGGACTGAAGCTTTCTTT.

The rearrangement uses TRBV19 and TRBJ2-3, with 10 bases that match TRBD2. The CDR3 has 17 amino acids. The ends lost 5 bases at V and 2 bases at J; junction bases unmatched: 10. The germline V gene encodes CDR1 LNHDA and CDR2 SQIVND (reference sequence). CDR3 in DNA: TGTGCCAGTAGTGTACTAGCGGGGAAAACTTACACAGATACGCAGTATTTT. It codes for CASSVLAGKTYTDTQYF.

The chain couples TRBV18 to TRBJ2-3; D is perhaps TRBD2 (5 bases). The V gene lost 1 base and the J gene lost 1 base, with 12 bases spanning the gap. CDR1 is KGHSH, CDR2 LQKENI, per germline. The CDR3 has 16 residues. Here the CDR3 DNA reads TGTGCCAGCTCACCACGTCGGGGTTGGGGCACAGATACGCAGTATTTT. The encoded protein is CASSPRRGWGTDTQYF.

The rearrangement joins TRBV5-1 to TRBJ2-2; D remains unclear. CDR1 and CDR2 from the germline V gene are SGHRS and YFSETQ. With 4 bases removed from V and 4 bases from J, the gap between germline ends came to 11 bases. This CDR3 has 14 residues. CDR3 loop: CASSAAAVTGELFF. CDR3 coding DNA: TGCGCCAGCAGCGCCGCGGCGGTCACCGGGGAGCTGTTTTTT.

This rearrangement joins TRBV7-3 to TRBJ1-2; 7 nucleotides align to TRBD1. This CDR3 spans 14 amino acids. Germline CDR1 SGHTA, CDR2 FQGTGA. V gave up 7 bases and J gave up 12 bases; unmatched junction bases: 17. This chain's CDR3 is CASIAQGVRKGHTF. The CDR3 DNA sequence: TGTGCCAGCATCGCTCAGGGGGTAAGAAAAGGCCACACCTTC. Together with reference TRBV7-3 and TRBJ1-2, the CDR3 gives the full variable domain: GAGVSQTPSNKVTEKGKYVELRCDPISGHTALYWYRQSLGQGPEFLIYFQGTGAADDSGLPNDRFFAVRPEGSVSTLKIQRTERGDSAVYLCASIAQGVRKGHTFGSGTRLTVV.

This chain joins TRBV7-2 and TRBJ2-5, with D perhaps TRBD2 (6 bases). V gave up 5 bases and J gave up 2 bases, with 12 bases separating them. The germline gives CDR1 SGHTA, CDR2 FQGNSA. CDR3 length: 14 residues. The CDR3 sequence: CASSTGLPQETQYF. The CDR3 DNA sequence: TGTGCCAGCAGCACGGGACTGCCTCAAGAGACCCAGTACTTC.

The chain recombines TRBV6-6 with TRBJ2-3; D gene unclear. The CDR3 is 13 residues long. CDR1 and CDR2 (germline): MNHNY, SVGAGI (reference sequence). V was cut by 6 bases and J by 0 bases, with 7 bases left in between. CDR3 DNA sequence: TGTGCCAGCAGCAGGAAGAGCACAGATACGCAGTATTTT. Its translation is CASSRKSTDTQYF.

This clone was seen only a few times. J is TRBJ2-3 and V is TRBV29-1, with TRBD2 as a possible D gene (6 bases). From germline, CDR1 is SQVTM and CDR2 ANQGSEA. CDR3 length: 14 residues. V lost 7 bases to trimming and J lost 0 bases, with 14 bases between them. CDR3: CSGGDVDSTDTQYF. The CDR3 DNA reads TGCAGCGGGGGGGACGTAGACAGCACAGATACGCAGTATTTT.

This clone came up a few times. Other DNA sequences in this sample translate to the same CDR3. The chain couples TRBV30 to TRBJ2-1; 12 nucleotides align to TRBD2. Trimming removed 3 bases from V and 3 bases from J; junction bases left unmatched: 0. CDR1 GTSNPN and CDR2 SVGIG come from the germline V gene (reference sequence). The CDR3 totals 14 residues. CDR3 in amino acids: CAWRTSGSYNEQFF. CDR3 coding DNA: TGTGCCTGGAGGACTAGCGGGAGCTACAATGAGCAGTTCTTC.

This chain links TRBV5-1 with TRBJ2-7; 9 positions match TRBD1. The CDR3 covers 14 residues. The trim removed 4 bases at V and 3 bases at J, leaving 5 bases unmatched. Germline-derived CDR1 and CDR2 are SGHRS and YFSETQ. The chain's CDR3 is CASSVGTGIYEQYF. The CDR3 DNA is TGCGCCAGCAGCGTCGGGACAGGGATCTACGAGCAGTACTTC.

This chain uses TRBV6-1 with TRBJ1-4, with 7 bases lining up with TRBD1. With 3 bases clipped from V and 11 bases from J, the junction kept 12 bases outside the gene matches. Germline V gives CDR1 MNHNS, CDR2 SASEGT. The CDR3 has 15 amino acids. This CDR3 reads CASSELQGTPGKLFF. In DNA, the CDR3 is TGTGCCAGCAGTGAGCTACAGGGGACTCCAGGCAAACTGTTTTTT.

The V and J genes are TRBV30 and TRBJ2-7; 8 bases align to TRBD1. This CDR3 has 14 amino acids. V was clipped by 0 bases and J by 7 bases; unmatched bases: 8. CDR1 GTSNPN and CDR2 SVGIG come from the germline V gene (reference sequence). In DNA form, the CDR3 reads TGTGCCTGGAGTGTAACAGGGGGTCAAGGGGAGCAGTACTTC. Amino acids: CAWSVTGGQGEQYF.

The CDR3 region is CASSPGLGLNTGELFF. The CDR3 DNA is TGTGCCAGCAGCCCCGGACTAGGACTGAACACCGGGGAGCTGTTTTTT. The chain combines TRBV7-2 with TRBJ2-2; TRBD2 aligns across 7 bases. The CDR3 has 16 residues. Germline V gene lookup returns CDR1 SGHTA and CDR2 FQGNSA. Trimming at V came to 5 bases and at J to 1 base, leaving 7 bases not matched to a gene.

Here the CDR3 DNA reads TGTGCCAGCAGTGGGACTAGCGGGGATAACAATGAGCAGTTCTTC. Residues: CASSGTSGDNNEQFF. The chain recombines TRBV28 with TRBJ2-1; TRBD2 matches at 13 bases. Germline V gene sequence: CDR1 MDHEN, CDR2 SYDVKM. The CDR3 is made up of 15 amino acids. J was trimmed by 5 bases and V by 5 bases; bases with no gene match: 3.

The genes are TRBV2 and TRBJ1-3; D not resolved. The CDR3 runs to 14 residues. V lost 0 bases and J 4 bases, leaving 7 bases between the germline ends. Per the germline V gene, CDR1 is SNHLY and CDR2 is FYNNEI. The CDR3 sequence is CASSEAPQGNTIYF. CDR3 coding DNA: TGTGCCAGCAGTGAAGCGCCGCAGGGAAACACCATATATTTT.